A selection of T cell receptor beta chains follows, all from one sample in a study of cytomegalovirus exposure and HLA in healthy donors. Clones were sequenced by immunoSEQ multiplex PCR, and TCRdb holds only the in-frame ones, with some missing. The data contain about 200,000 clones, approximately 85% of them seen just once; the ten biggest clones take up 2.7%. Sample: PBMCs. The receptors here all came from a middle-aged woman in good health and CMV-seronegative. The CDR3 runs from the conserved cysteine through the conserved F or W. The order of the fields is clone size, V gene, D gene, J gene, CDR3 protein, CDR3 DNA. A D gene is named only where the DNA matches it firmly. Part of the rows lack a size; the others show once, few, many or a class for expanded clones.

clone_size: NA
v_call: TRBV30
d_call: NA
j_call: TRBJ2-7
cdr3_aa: CAWGSGQSYEQYF
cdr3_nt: TGTGCCTGGGGGTCGGGACAAAGCTACGAGCAGTACTTC

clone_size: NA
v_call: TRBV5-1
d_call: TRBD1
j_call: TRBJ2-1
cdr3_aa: CATTTGGNEQFF
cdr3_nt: TGCGCCACCACGACAGGGGGCAATGAGCAGTTCTTC

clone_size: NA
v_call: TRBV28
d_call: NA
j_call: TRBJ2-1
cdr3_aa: CASSLVEGSGGGEQFF
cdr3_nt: TGTGCCAGCAGTTTAGTAGAGGGGAGCGGTGGGGGCGAGCAGTTCTTC

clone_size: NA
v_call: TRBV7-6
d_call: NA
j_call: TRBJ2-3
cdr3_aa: CASSSQQAGSQYF
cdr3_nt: TGTGCCAGCAGCTCCCAACAGGCCGGTTCGCAGTATTTT

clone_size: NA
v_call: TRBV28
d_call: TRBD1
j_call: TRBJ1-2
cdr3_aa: CASSGTGTGDYGYTF
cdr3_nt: TGTGCCAGCAGTGGCACCGGGACAGGGGACTATGGCTACACCTTC

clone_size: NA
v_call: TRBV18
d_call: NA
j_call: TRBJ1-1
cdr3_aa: CASSPQLSWGDTEAFF
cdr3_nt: TGTGCCAGCTCACCACAGCTATCCTGGGGGGACACTGAAGCTTTCTTT

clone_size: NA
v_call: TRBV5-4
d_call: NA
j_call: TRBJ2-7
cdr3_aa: CASTRGLDSYEQYF
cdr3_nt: TGTGCCAGCACCCGGGGACTGGACTCCTACGAGCAGTACTTC

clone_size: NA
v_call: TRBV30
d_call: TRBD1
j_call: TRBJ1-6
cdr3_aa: CAWSVPGTGGRSPLHF
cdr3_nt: TGTGCCTGGAGCGTCCCCGGGACAGGGGGCCGTTCACCCCTCCACTTT

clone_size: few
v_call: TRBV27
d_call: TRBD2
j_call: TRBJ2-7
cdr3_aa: CASRAGLAEQYF
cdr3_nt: TGTGCCAGCAGGGCGGGACTAGCGGAGCAGTACTTC

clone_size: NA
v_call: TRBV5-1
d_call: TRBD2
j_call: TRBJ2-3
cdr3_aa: CASSLVAGRAGADTQYF
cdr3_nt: TGCGCCAGCAGCTTGGTTGCCGGTCGAGCGGGAGCAGATACGCAGTATTTT

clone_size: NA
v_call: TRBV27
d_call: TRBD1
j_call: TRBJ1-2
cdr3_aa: CASSLRGRQGINYGYTF
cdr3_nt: TGTGCCAGCAGTTTAAGGGGCAGACAGGGGATCAACTATGGCTACACCTTC

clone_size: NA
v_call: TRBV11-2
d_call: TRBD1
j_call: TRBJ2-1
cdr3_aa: CASRATGGDLNEQFF
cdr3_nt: TGTGCCAGCAGAGCCACAGGGGGCGATCTCAATGAGCAGTTCTTC

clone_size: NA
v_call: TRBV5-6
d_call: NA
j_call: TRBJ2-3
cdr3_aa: CASSLRGRSTDTQYF
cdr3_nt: TGTGCCAGCAGCTTGCGGGGAAGGAGCACAGATACGCAGTATTTT